A selection of T cell receptor beta chains follows, all from one sample in a study of blood T cell repertoires in COVID-19. Profiling relied on immunoSEQ multiplex PCR, and the TCRdb table lists in-frame clones only, not all of them. The sample consists of about 250,000 clones, around four fifths of them appearing once. The sequenced sample consisted of peripheral blood. These receptors all stem from a man aged 40-50 years with acute or convalescent COVID-19. Both conserved end residues are part of each CDR3. Fields, in order: CDR3 protein, CDR3 DNA, V gene, clone size, D gene, J gene. A D gene is named only where the DNA matches it firmly. Clone size appears in some rows only: once, few, many, or a class for an expanded clone.

CDR3 protein: CASGRTSGEQYF; CDR3 DNA: TGTGCCAGCGGTCGCACTTCAGGCGAGCAGTACTTC; V gene: TRBV2; clone size: NA; D gene: NA; J gene: TRBJ2-7
CDR3 protein: CASSLGGQSNQPQHF; CDR3 DNA: TGTGCCAGCAGCTTGGGGGGACAGAGCAATCAGCCCCAGCATTTT; V gene: TRBV7-3; clone size: NA; D gene: TRBD1; J gene: TRBJ1-5
CDR3 protein: CASSSRGGVISYEQYF; CDR3 DNA: TGCGCCAGCAGCTCCCGAGGGGGGGTGATTTCCTACGAGCAGTACTTC; V gene: TRBV5-1; clone size: NA; D gene: NA; J gene: TRBJ2-7
CDR3 protein: CASSEGQPYTEAFF; CDR3 DNA: TGTGCCAGCAGCGAGGGACAGCCCTACACTGAAGCTTTCTTT; V gene: TRBV9; clone size: NA; D gene: TRBD1; J gene: TRBJ1-1
CDR3 protein: CASSPLPATLSNTEAFF; CDR3 DNA: TGTGCCAGCAGTCCCCTCCCCGCGACACTCTCGAACACTGAAGCTTTCTTT; V gene: TRBV6-6; clone size: NA; D gene: NA; J gene: TRBJ1-1
CDR3 protein: CASSYGGGYTDTQYF; CDR3 DNA: TGTGCCAGCAGTTACGGCGGGGGGTACACAGATACGCAGTATTTT; V gene: TRBV6-5; clone size: NA; D gene: TRBD2; J gene: TRBJ2-3
CDR3 protein: CATSRVGGLTYEQYF; CDR3 DNA: TGTGCCACCAGCAGAGTTGGCGGGCTAACCTACGAGCAGTACTTC; V gene: TRBV15; clone size: NA; D gene: NA; J gene: TRBJ2-7
CDR3 protein: CASSQTPARSYEQYF; CDR3 DNA: TGTGCCAGCAGTCAGACTCCAGCGAGGTCCTACGAGCAGTACTTC; V gene: TRBV6-2/TRBV6-3; clone size: NA; D gene: NA; J gene: TRBJ2-7
CDR3 protein: CASSFQGATEAFF; CDR3 DNA: TGCGCCAGCAGCTTTCAGGGGGCCACTGAAGCTTTCTTT; V gene: TRBV5-1; clone size: NA; D gene: TRBD1; J gene: TRBJ1-1
CDR3 protein: CASSRQIMNTEAFF; CDR3 DNA: TGTGCCAGCAGCCGACAGATAATGAACACTGAAGCTTTCTTT; V gene: TRBV3-1/TRBV3-2; clone size: NA; D gene: NA; J gene: TRBJ1-1
CDR3 protein: CASSLARYALRSNGISTQYF; CDR3 DNA: TGTGCCAGCAGCTTAGCGCGTTACGCCCTACGCTCGAACGGGATAAGTACGCAGTATTTT; V gene: TRBV7-2; clone size: few; D gene: NA; J gene: TRBJ2-3
CDR3 protein: CASSPRVGGRGTGELFF; CDR3 DNA: TGTGCCAGCAGCCCCCGGGTGGGGGGGAGAGGAACCGGGGAGCTGTTTTTT; V gene: TRBV7-8; clone size: NA; D gene: TRBD2; J gene: TRBJ2-2
CDR3 protein: CASSLGAGQPQHF; CDR3 DNA: TGTGCCAGCAGCTTAGGGGCCGGTCAGCCCCAGCATTTT; V gene: TRBV7-2; clone size: few; D gene: NA; J gene: TRBJ1-5
CDR3 protein: CASSVDRDYREQYF; CDR3 DNA: TGTGCCAGCAGCGTGGACAGGGATTACCGGGAGCAGTACTTC; V gene: TRBV11-2; clone size: once; D gene: TRBD1; J gene: TRBJ2-7
CDR3 protein: CASSSIYRGDYGYTF; CDR3 DNA: TGTGCCAGCAGTTCTATCTACAGGGGGGATTATGGCTACACCTTC; V gene: TRBV5-6; clone size: few; D gene: TRBD1; J gene: TRBJ1-2
CDR3 protein: CASGQGNEQYF; CDR3 DNA: TGTGCCAGTGGACAGGGCAACGAGCAGTACTTC; V gene: TRBV19; clone size: few; D gene: TRBD1; J gene: TRBJ2-7
CDR3 protein: CASSGAVLQDEQFF; CDR3 DNA: TGCGCCAGCAGCGGAGCGGTCCTGCAGGATGAGCAGTTCTTC; V gene: TRBV5-1; clone size: NA; D gene: NA; J gene: TRBJ2-1
CDR3 protein: CASSDLRGGSGGYTF; CDR3 DNA: TGTGCCAGCAGTGATCTCCGGGGGGGATCCGGCGGCTACACCTTC; V gene: TRBV6-1; clone size: NA; D gene: NA; J gene: TRBJ1-2
CDR3 protein: CSVANQVYEQYF; CDR3 DNA: TGCAGCGTTGCTAACCAAGTCTACGAGCAGTACTTC; V gene: TRBV29-1; clone size: NA; D gene: NA; J gene: TRBJ2-7
CDR3 protein: CASSQEGREAFF; CDR3 DNA: TGTGCCAGCAGCCAAGAGGGCAGGGAAGCTTTCTTT; V gene: TRBV4-2; clone size: NA; D gene: NA; J gene: TRBJ1-1
CDR3 protein: CASSPVSNQPQHF; CDR3 DNA: TGCGCCAGCAGTCCCGTTAGCAATCAGCCCCAGCATTTT; V gene: TRBV4-1; clone size: few; D gene: NA; J gene: TRBJ1-5
CDR3 protein: CASSFSPAGVRGRELFF; CDR3 DNA: TGTGCCAGCAGCTTCTCCCCTGCGGGAGTCAGAGGGAGGGAGCTGTTTTTT; V gene: TRBV7-8; clone size: NA; D gene: TRBD2; J gene: TRBJ2-2